This TCR beta chain was sequenced for a study of control samples from healthy donors and cancer patients. The assay was immunoSEQ multiplex PCR, and TCRdb's table has in-frame clones only and misses some. The profile shows tens of thousands of clones, roughly nine tenths of them singletons. V lost 2 bases and J lost 0, with 13 bases in between. From germline, CDR1 is LNHDA and CDR2 SQIVND (reference sequence). CDR3 length: 16 amino acids. This clonotype was sampled from a man between 50 and 59 years old with lung cancer. V gene TRBV19 combines with J gene TRBJ1-1; tentative D call: TRBD1 (5 bases). Specimen: PBMCs. The chain's CDR3 is CASSIRQGVMNTEAFF. CDR3 nucleotide sequence: TGTGCCAGTAGTATACGGCAGGGAGTGATGAACACTGAAGCTTTCTTT.